Many counts were recorded for the clone carrying this T cell receptor (beta chain). Its antigen is unknown. Trimming cost V 3 bases and J 3 bases, with 11 bases left between them. CDR1 SEHNR and CDR2 FQNEAQ come from the germline V gene (reference sequence). The CDR3 spans 15 residues. The source of the sample is a study of identical twins. Study findings and constraints: Some out-of-frame alpha sequences were shared by twins, and these showed excess low generation probability.

Unique molecular identifiers were present on the cDNA, and a universal primer site came from template switching. MiXCR was run by TCRdb on the 5' RACE reads, yielding one entry per CDR3 protein. The sample shows a few hundred thousand distinct CDR3 sequences, about 8.3% of them seen only once. These records were also assigned to another study, of yellow fever vaccine responses in identical twins.

J is TRBJ2-2 and V is TRBV7-9; no firm D call. The sequenced sample was CD8+ T cells sorted from blood. This TCR was sampled from a young woman in good health. CDR3 sequence (DNA): TGTGCCAGCAGCTTTTATTCCGGGTACACCGGGGAGCTGTTTTTT. Encoded protein: CASSFYSGYTGELFF.